Listed here are 21 T cell receptor beta chains from one sample, sequenced in a study of blood T cell repertoires in COVID-19. Assay: immunoSEQ multiplex PCR; the TCRdb copy retains only in-frame clones and omits some. The sample holds fewer than 60,000 clones, more than 75% seen once. Sequenced sample: peripheral blood. All receptors come from a man aged 50 to 60 with acute or convalescent COVID-19.

The rearrangement uses TRBV12-3 or TRBV12-4 and TRBJ1-5, with D maybe TRBD1 (5 bases). CDR3 length equals 13 residues. Trimming stripped 2 bases from V and 7 bases from J, with 9 bases between. The CDR3 region is CASSLIQGQPQHF. CDR3 nucleotide sequence: TGTGCCAGCAGTTTAATCCAGGGCCAGCCCCAGCATTTT.

J is TRBJ1-6 and V is TRBV20-1; the D is unclear. This CDR3 has 13 amino acids. Germline V lookup: CDR1 DFQATT, CDR2 SNEGSKA (reference sequence). Deletions cut 3 bases from V and 8 bases from J, with 11 bases between. CDR3: CSASLSRDSPLHF. CDR3 in DNA: TGCAGTGCTAGTCTATCGCGGGATTCACCCCTCCACTTT.

The chain couples TRBV6-4 to TRBJ2-1, with TRBD2 matching 7 bases. The CDR3 length is 14 residues. Unmatched junction bases numbered 7, after V lost 3 bases and J lost 8 bases. The V gene's germline CDR1 is MRHNA and CDR2 SNTAGT. CDR3 in amino acids: CASSERAGLDEQFF. CDR3 nucleotide sequence: TGTGCCAGCAGTGAACGAGCGGGACTCGATGAGCAGTTCTTC.

The V gene is TRBV10-3, the J gene TRBJ2-7, with TRBD1 identical over 10 bases. The ends lost 10 bases at V and 4 bases at J; junction bases unmatched: 4. The CDR3 length is 12 residues. Germline V gene data show CDR1 as ENHRY and CDR2 as SYGVKD. The CDR3 spells CATRDRGYEQYF. CDR3 nucleotides: TGTGCCACCAGGGACAGGGGATACGAGCAGTACTTC.

The chain has TRBV15 and TRBJ1-5; tentatively, D is TRBD1 (6 bases). V shed 1 base and J shed 7 bases, with 17 bases lying between them. Germline V gives CDR1 LNHNV, CDR2 YYDKDF (reference sequence). The CDR3 runs 16 residues. CDR3 loop: CATSRGFGRGGQPQHF. CDR3 coding DNA: TGTGCCACCAGCAGAGGATTTGGCAGGGGAGGGCAGCCCCAGCATTTT.

This chain connects TRBV27 to TRBJ2-7; 7 bases fit TRBD1. Germline CDR1 reads MNHEY; CDR2 reads SMNVEV (reference sequence). V lost 5 bases to trimming and J lost 4 bases; unmatched junction nucleotides: 8. The CDR3 length is 14 residues. CDR3 nucleotides: TGTGCCAGCAGTCGAGGGACAGCCGGTTACGAGCAGTACTTC. Its protein product is CASSRGTAGYEQYF.

The chain links TRBV28 to TRBJ2-7, with TRBD1 matching over 8 bases. V was clipped by 7 bases and J by 4 bases; unmatched bases: 12. This CDR3 is 15 amino acids long. The germline V gene has CDR1 MDHEN and CDR2 SYDVKM. Here the CDR3 DNA reads TGTGCCAGCAATCCTCCGGGACAGGCGTCATACGAGCAGTACTTC. It is translated as CASNPPGQASYEQYF.

The chain links TRBV9 to TRBJ2-5, with D possibly matching TRBD1 (6 bases). Trimming took off 0 bases at V and 13 bases at J, with 19 bases between the two ends. This CDR3 spans 14 amino acids. Looked up from germline, CDR1 is SGDLS and CDR2 is YYNGEE. The CDR3 loop is CASSVVGGGPELYF. The DNA of the CDR3 is TGTGCCAGCAGCGTAGTCGGTGGGGGCCCGGAGCTGTACTTC.

V is TRBV4-1 and J is TRBJ2-1, with D possibly TRBD2 on 5 matching bases. The CDR3 has 15 residues. The V gene lost 1 base and the J gene lost 0 bases, with 7 bases spanning the gap. The germline V gene encodes CDR1 MGHRA and CDR2 YSYEKL. CDR3 DNA sequence: TGCGCCAGCAGCCAAGTTACTAGCTCCTACAATGAGCAGTTCTTC. As protein: CASSQVTSSYNEQFF.

The V gene is TRBV5-1, the J gene TRBJ1-4, with 10 nucleotides matching TRBD1. This CDR3 is 16 amino acids long. CDR1 is SGHRS, CDR2 YFSETQ, per germline. Trimming cost V 4 bases and J 1 base; bases outside gene matches: 4. The CDR3 DNA reads TGCGCCAGCAGCGCGCGGACAGGGGGAACTAATGAAAAACTGTTTTTT. As protein: CASSARTGGTNEKLFF.

The chain couples TRBV6-1 to TRBJ1-5, with a weak D call TRBD1 (5 bases). Germline V gene sequence: CDR1 MNHNS, CDR2 SASEGT. Deletions cut 4 bases from V and 5 bases from J, with 18 bases between. This CDR3 has 16 amino acids. CDR3 in DNA: TGTGCCAGCAGTGGAAAGCCGGCAGGGATTCATCAGCCCCAGCATTTT. This encodes CASSGKPAGIHQPQHF.

The chain joins TRBV18 to TRBJ1-1, with 9 bases that match TRBD1. Trimming took 3 bases from V and 5 from J; bases not matched to a gene: 1. CDR1 and CDR2 (germline): KGHSH, LQKENI. The CDR3 is 13 amino acids. The CDR3 DNA reads as TGTGCCAGCTCACCCGGGACAGGGACTGAAGCTTTCTTT. This codes for CASSPGTGTEAFF.

This clone was detected only a few times. The V call is TRBV9, the J call TRBJ2-3, with a weak D call TRBD2 (5 bases). Trimming shortened V by 0 bases and J by 0 bases, and 8 bases separated the two germline ends. This CDR3 region has 15 residues. The germline gives CDR1 SGDLS, CDR2 YYNGEE. CDR3 sequence: CASSVDGGSTDTQYF. The CDR3 DNA reads TGTGCCAGCAGCGTAGATGGCGGGAGCACAGATACGCAGTATTTT.

The chain couples TRBV28 to TRBJ2-1; no clear D gene. The CDR3 is made up of 12 amino acids. Deletions cut 3 bases from V and 5 bases from J, with 5 bases between. Germline CDR1 and CDR2: MDHEN and SYDVKM. CDR3 coding DNA: TGTGCCAGCAGTTTCAATCACAATGAGCAGTTCTTC. It yields the protein CASSFNHNEQFF.

V is TRBV5-1 and J is TRBJ1-6, with a weak D call TRBD1 (6 bases). Trimming stripped 2 bases from V and 8 bases from J, with 11 bases between. Germline V gene data show CDR1 as SGHRS and CDR2 as YFSETQ. The CDR3 sequence is 14 residues long. Here the CDR3 reads CASSLGDTDSPLHF. In nucleotides, the CDR3 is TGCGCCAGCAGCTTAGGGGACACGGATTCACCCCTCCACTTT.

The genes are TRBV5-6 and TRBJ2-5; TRBD1 matches 9 bases. V shed 2 bases and J 5 bases; nucleotides not matched to a gene: 4. Germline CDR1 SGHDT, CDR2 YYEEEE. The CDR3 length is 14 residues. This CDR3 is CASSFGTGLETQYF. CDR3 DNA: TGTGCCAGCAGCTTCGGGACAGGGCTGGAGACCCAGTACTTC.

The chain recombines TRBV30 with TRBJ1-5; 9 bases align to TRBD1. Germline CDR1 reads GTSNPN; CDR2 reads SVGIG (reference sequence). The CDR3 covers 14 residues. V lost 0 bases, J lost 6 bases, and 3 bases stayed unmatched. For the CDR3, the DNA is TGTGCCTGGAGTGTAGGGGGACAGGGTCAGCCCCAGCATTTT. Translation gives CAWSVGGQGQPQHF. Complete variable domain (other parts from reference TRBV30 and TRBJ1-5): SQTIHQWPATLVQPVGSPLSLECTVEGTSNPNLYWYRQAAGRGLQLLFYSVGIGQISSEVPQNLSASRPQDRQFILSSKKLLLSDSGFYLCAWSVGGQGQPQHFGDGTRLSIL.

The chain recombines TRBV7-8 with TRBJ1-5, with a tentative D call TRBD1 (5 bases). The CDR3 extends over 14 amino acids. Trimming cost V 5 bases and J 5 bases, with 13 bases left between them. CDR1 is SGHVS and CDR2 is FQNEAQ in the germline V gene. The CDR3, as DNA: TGTGCCAGCAGCCTCAGGGAAGGGTATCAGCCCCAGCATTTT. Translation: CASSLREGYQPQHF.

The V and J genes are TRBV5-4 and TRBJ2-7; 9 positions match TRBD2. Germline assignment: CDR1 SGHNT and CDR2 YYREEE (reference sequence). The junction had 10 bases not matched to a gene; V was cut back by 4 bases and J by 2 bases. The CDR3 loop spans 16 amino acids. CDR3 in amino acids: CASSTGGGGATYEQYF. CDR3 coding DNA: TGTGCCAGCAGCACCGGAGGCGGGGGGGCCACCTACGAGCAGTACTTC.

The V call is TRBV28, the J call TRBJ2-1, with 7 positions matching TRBD2. After removal of 5 bases from V and 8 bases from J, the junction contained 12 bases not matched to a gene. CDR1 is MDHEN, CDR2 SYDVKM, per germline. This CDR3 spans 15 amino acids. In DNA, the CDR3 is TGTGCCAGCAGTCCACCCGGGGGGTCCCCTCATGAGCAGTTCTTC. It encodes CASSPPGGSPHEQFF.

This chain joins TRBV6-5 and TRBJ1-3; 9 bases fit TRBD1. Trimming removed 7 bases from V and 6 bases from J; junction bases left unmatched: 10. CDR3 length: 15 residues. The V gene's germline CDR1 is MNHEY and CDR2 SVGAGI. The CDR3 region is CASTLRDRVSNTIYF. CDR3 bases: TGTGCCAGCACACTCCGGGACAGGGTTTCAAACACCATATATTTT.